The present T cell receptor beta chain was sequenced within a study of blood T cell repertoires in COVID-19. The method was immunoSEQ multiplex PCR; TCRdb's version includes in-frame clones alone and lacks a portion of them. The data contain approximately 200,000 clones, roughly 83% of them seen just once; the ten biggest clones take up just under 7.5%. The germline V gene encodes CDR1 MNHEY and CDR2 SVGAGI. The CDR3 totals 11 residues. Trimming cost V 5 bases and J 5 bases, with 7 bases left between them. This TCR came from a woman aged 45-59 years with acute or convalescent COVID-19. The specimen was peripheral blood. The V call is TRBV6-5, the J call TRBJ2-7, with a weak D call TRBD2 (5 bases). CDR3 in amino acids: CASSRGDEQYF. The CDR3 DNA reads TGTGCCAGCAGTCGGGGTGACGAGCAGTACTTC.